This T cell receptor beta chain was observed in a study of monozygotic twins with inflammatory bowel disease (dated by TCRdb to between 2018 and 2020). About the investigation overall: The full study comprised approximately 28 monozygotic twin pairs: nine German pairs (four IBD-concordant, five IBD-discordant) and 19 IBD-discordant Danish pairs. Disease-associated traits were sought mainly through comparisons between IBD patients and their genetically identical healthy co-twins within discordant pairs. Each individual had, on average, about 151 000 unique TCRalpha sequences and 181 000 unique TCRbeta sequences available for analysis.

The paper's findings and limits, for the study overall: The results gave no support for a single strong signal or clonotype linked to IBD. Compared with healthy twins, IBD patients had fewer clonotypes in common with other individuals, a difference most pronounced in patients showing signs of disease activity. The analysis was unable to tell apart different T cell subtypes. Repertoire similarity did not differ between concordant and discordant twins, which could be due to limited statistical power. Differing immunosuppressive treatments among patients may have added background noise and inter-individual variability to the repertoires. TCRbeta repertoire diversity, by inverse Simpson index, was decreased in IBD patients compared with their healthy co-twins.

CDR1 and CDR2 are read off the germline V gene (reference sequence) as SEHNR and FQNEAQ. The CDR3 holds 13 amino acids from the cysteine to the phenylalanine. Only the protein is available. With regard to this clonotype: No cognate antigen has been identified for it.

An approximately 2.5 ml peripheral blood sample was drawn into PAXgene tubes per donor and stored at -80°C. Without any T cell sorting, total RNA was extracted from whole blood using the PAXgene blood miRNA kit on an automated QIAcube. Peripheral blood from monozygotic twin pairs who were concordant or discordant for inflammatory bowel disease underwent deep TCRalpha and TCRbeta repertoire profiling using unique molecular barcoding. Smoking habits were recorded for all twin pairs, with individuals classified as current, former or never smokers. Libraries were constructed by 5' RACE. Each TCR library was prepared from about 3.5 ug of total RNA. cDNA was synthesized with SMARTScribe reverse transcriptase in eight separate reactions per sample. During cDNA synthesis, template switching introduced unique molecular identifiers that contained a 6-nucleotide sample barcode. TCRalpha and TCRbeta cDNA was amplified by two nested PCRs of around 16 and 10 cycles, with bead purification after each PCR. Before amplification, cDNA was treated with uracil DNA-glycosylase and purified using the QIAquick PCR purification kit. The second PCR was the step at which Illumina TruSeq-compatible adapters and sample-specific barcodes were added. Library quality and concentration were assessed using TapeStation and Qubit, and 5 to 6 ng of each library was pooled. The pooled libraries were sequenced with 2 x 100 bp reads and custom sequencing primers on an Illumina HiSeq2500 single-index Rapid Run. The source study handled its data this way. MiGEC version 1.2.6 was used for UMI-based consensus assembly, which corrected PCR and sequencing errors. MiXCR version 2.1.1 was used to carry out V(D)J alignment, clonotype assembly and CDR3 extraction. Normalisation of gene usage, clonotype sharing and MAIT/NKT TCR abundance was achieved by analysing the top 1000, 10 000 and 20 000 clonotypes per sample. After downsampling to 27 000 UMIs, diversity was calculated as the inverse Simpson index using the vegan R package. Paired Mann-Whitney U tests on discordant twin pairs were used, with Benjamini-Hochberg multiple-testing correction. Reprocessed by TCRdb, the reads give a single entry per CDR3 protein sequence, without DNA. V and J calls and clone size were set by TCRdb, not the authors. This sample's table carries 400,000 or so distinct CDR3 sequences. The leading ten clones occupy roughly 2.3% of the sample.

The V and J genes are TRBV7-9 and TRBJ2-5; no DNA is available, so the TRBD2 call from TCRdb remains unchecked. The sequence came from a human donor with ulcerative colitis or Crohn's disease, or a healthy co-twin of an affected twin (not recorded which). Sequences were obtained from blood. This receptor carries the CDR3 CASTLAGGETQYF.